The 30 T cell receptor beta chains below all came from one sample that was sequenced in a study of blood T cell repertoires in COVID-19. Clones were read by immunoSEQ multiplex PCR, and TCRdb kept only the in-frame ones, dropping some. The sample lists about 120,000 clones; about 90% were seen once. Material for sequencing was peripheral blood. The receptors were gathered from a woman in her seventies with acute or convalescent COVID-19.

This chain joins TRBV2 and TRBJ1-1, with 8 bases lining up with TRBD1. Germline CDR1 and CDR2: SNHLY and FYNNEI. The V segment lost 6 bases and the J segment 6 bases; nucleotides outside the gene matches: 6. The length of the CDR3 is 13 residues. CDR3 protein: CASSTDRGPEAFF. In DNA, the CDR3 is TGTGCCAGCAGCACCGACAGGGGTCCTGAAGCTTTCTTT.

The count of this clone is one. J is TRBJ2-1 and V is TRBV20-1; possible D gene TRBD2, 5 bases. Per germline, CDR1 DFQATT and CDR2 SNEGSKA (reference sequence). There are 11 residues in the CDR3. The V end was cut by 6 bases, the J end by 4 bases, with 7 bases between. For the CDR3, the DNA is TGCAGTGCGGACTCATACAATGAGCAGTTCTTC. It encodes CSADSYNEQFF.

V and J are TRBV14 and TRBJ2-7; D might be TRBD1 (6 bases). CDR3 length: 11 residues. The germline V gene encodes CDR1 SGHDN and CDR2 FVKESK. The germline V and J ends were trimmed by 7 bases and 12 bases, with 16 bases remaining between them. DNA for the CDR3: TGTGCCAGCAAAAGGGACAATCTTCTGTACTTC. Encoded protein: CASKRDNLLYF.

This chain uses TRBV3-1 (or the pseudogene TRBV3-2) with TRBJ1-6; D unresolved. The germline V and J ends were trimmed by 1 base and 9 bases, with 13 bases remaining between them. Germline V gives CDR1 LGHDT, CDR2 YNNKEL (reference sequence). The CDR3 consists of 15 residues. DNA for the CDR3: TGTGCCAGCAGCCAAGGTCTAGGTGTCCGTTCACCCCTCCACTTT. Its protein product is CASSQGLGVRSPLHF.

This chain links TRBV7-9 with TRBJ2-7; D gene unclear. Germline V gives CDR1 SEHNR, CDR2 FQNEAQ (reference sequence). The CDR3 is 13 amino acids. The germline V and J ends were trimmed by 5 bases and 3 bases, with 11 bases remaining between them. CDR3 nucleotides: TGTGCCAGCAGCCCTGCGCGCTACTACGAGCAGTACTTC. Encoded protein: CASSPARYYEQYF.

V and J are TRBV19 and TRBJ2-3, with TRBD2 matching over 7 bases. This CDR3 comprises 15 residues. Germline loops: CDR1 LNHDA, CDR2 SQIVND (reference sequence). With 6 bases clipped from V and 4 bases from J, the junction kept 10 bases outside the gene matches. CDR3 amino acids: CASREPGGLSDTQYF. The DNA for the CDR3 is TGTGCCAGTAGAGAGCCGGGGGGTCTTTCAGATACGCAGTATTTT.

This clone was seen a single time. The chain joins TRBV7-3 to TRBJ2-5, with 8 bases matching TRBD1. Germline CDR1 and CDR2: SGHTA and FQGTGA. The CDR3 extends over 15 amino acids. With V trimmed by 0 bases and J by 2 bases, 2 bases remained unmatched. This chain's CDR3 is CASSLTGQEQETQYF. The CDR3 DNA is TGTGCCAGCAGCTTAACGGGACAGGAGCAAGAGACCCAGTACTTC.

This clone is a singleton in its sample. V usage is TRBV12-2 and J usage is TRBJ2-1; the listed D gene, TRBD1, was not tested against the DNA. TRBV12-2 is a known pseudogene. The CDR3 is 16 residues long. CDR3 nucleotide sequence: TGTGCAAGTCGCTTAGTACCCGGACAGGGTCCCCATGAGCAGTTCTTC. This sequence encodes CASRLVPGQGPHEQFF.

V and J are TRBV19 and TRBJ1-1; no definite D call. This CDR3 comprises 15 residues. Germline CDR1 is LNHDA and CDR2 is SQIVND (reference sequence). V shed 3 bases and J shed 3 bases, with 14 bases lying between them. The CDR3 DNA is TGTGCCAGTAGTATCCCTCCCCCGGGAGACACTGAAGCTTTCTTT. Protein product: CASSIPPPGDTEAFF.

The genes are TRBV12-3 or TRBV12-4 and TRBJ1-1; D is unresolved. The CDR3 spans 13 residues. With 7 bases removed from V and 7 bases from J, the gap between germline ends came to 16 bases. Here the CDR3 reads CASTPGAPVEAFF. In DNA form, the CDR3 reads TGTGCCAGCACCCCCGGAGCACCGGTTGAAGCTTTCTTT.

The CDR3 DNA reads TGTGCCAGCAGTCCCCACGTAGTGAACACTGAAGCTTTCTTT. This encodes CASSPHVVNTEAFF. The chain links TRBV27 to TRBJ1-1; the D is unclear. CDR1 MNHEY and CDR2 SMNVEV come from the germline V gene (reference sequence). The CDR3 extends over 14 amino acids. The V end was cut by 5 bases, the J end by 0 bases, with 10 bases between.

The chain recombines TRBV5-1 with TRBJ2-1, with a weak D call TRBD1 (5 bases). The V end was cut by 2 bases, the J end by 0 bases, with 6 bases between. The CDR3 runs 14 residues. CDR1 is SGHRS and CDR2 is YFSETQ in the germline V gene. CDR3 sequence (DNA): TGCGCCAGCAGCTTCCAGGGCTCCTACAATGAGCAGTTCTTC. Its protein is CASSFQGSYNEQFF.

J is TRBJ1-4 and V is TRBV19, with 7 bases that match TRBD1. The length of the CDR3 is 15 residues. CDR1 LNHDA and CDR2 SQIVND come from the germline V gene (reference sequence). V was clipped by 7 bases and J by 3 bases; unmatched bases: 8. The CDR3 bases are TGTGCCAGTACCCCTCAACAGGGGTCTAATGAAAAACTGTTTTTT. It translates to CASTPQQGSNEKLFF.

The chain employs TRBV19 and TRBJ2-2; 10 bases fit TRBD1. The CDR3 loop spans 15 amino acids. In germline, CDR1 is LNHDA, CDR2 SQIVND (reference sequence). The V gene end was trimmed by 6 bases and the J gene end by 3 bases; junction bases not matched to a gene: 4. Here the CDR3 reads CASSRQGAYTGELFF. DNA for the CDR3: TGTGCCAGTAGCAGACAGGGGGCGTACACCGGGGAGCTGTTTTTT.

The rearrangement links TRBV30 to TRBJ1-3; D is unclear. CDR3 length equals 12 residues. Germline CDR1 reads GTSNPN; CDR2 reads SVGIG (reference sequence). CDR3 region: CGVSSSGNTIYF. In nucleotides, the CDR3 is TGTGGAGTTTCGAGCTCTGGAAACACCATATATTTT.

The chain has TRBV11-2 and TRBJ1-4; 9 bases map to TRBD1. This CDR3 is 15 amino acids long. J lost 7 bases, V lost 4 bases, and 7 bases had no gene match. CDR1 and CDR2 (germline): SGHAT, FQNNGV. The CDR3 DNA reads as TGTGCCAGCAGCTACAACAGGGGGCGAAGTGAAAAACTGTTTTTT. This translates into CASSYNRGRSEKLFF.

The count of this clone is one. This CDR3 is CASSYGTSGGANTDTQYF. The CDR3 DNA reads TGTGCCAGCAGCTACGGGACTAGCGGGGGGGCGAACACAGATACGCAGTATTTT. This chain uses TRBV11-3 with TRBJ2-3, with 16 bases lining up with TRBD2. Germline V CDR1 and CDR2: SGHNT, YENEEA. CDR3 size: 18 residues. Unmatched junction bases numbered 6, after V lost 4 bases and J lost 2 bases.

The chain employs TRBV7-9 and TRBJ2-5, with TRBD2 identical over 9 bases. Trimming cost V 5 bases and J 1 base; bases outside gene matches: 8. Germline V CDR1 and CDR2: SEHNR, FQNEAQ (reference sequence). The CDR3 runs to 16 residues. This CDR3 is CASSPTLAGFQETQYF. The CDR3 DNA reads TGTGCCAGCAGCCCCACCCTAGCGGGGTTCCAAGAGACCCAGTACTTC.

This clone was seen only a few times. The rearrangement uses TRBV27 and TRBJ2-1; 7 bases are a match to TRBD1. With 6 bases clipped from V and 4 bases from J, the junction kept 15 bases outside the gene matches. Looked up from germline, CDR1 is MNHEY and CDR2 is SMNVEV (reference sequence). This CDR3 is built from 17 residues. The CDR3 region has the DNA TGTGCCAGCAGCTTCCCGAGGACAGGAGATGGGTACAATGAGCAGTTCTTC. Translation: CASSFPRTGDGYNEQFF.

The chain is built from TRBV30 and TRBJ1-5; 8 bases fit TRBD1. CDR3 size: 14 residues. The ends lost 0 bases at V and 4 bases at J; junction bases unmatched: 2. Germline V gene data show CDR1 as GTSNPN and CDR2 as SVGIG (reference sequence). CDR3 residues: CAWSVQGGNQPQHF. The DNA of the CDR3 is TGTGCCTGGAGTGTACAGGGGGGAAATCAGCCCCAGCATTTT. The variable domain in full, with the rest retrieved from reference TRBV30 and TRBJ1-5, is SQTIHQWPATLVQPVGSPLSLECTVEGTSNPNLYWYRQAAGRGLQLLFYSVGIGQISSEVPQNLSASRPQDRQFILSSKKLLLSDSGFYLCAWSVQGGNQPQHFGDGTRLSIL.

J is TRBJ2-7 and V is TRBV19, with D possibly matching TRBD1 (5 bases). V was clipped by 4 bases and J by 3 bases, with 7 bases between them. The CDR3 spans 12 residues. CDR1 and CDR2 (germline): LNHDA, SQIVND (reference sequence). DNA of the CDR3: TGTGCCAGTAGTAGGCAGGGCTACGAGCAGTACTTC. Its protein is CASSRQGYEQYF.

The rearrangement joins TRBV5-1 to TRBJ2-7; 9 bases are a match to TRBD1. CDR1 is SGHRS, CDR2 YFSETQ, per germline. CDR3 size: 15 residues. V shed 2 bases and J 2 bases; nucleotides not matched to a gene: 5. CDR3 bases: TGCGCCAGCAGCTTTGGACAGGGGCCTACCTACGAGCAGTACTTC. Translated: CASSFGQGPTYEQYF.

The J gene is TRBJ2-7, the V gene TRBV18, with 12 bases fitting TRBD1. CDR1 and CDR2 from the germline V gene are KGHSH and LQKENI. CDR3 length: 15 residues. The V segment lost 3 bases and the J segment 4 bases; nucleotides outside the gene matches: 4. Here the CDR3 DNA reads TGTGCCAGCTCACCCGGGACAGGGGGCTTGTACGAGCAGTACTTC. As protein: CASSPGTGGLYEQYF.

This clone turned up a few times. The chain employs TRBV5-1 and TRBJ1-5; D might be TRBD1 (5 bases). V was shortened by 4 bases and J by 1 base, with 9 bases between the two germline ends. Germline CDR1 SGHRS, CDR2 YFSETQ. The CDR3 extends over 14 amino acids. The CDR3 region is CASSPGGSNQPQHF. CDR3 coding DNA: TGCGCCAGCAGCCCGGGGGGGAGCAATCAGCCCCAGCATTTT.

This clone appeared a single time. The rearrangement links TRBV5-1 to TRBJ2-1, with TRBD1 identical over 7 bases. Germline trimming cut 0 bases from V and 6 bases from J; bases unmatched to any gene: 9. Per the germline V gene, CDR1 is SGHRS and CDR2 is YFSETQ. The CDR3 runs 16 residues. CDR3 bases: TGCGCCAGCAGCTTGGCCGGGCAGGGGGATGTCAATGAGCAGTTCTTC. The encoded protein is CASSLAGQGDVNEQFF.

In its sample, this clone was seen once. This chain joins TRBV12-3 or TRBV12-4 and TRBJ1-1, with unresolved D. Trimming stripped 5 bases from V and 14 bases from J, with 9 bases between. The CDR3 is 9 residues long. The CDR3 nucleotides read TGTGCCAGCAGTCTCCCGCTATTCTTT. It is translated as CASSLPLFF.

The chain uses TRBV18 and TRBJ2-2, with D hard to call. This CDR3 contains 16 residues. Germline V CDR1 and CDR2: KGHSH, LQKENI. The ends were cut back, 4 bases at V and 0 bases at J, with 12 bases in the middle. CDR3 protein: CASSQEELANTGELFF. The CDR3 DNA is TGTGCCAGCTCACAAGAAGAATTAGCGAACACCGGGGAGCTGTTTTTT. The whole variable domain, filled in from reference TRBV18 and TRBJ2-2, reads NAGVMQNPRHLVRRRGQEARLRCSPMKGHSHVYWYRQLPEEGLKFMVYLQKENIIDESGMPKERFSAEFPKEGPSILRIQQVVRGDSAAYFCASSQEELANTGELFFGEGSRLTVL.

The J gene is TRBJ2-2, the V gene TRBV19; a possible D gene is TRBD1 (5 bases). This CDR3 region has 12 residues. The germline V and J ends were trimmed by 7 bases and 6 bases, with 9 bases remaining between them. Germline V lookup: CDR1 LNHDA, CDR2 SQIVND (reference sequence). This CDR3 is CASTGNSGELFF. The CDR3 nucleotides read TGTGCCAGTACAGGGAATTCCGGGGAGCTGTTTTTT.

The CDR3 DNA reads TGTGCCAGCAGCACCAAGGTAGGACAGAAGAACACCGGGGAGCTGTTTTTT. It encodes CASSTKVGQKNTGELFF. The rearrangement links TRBV7-9 to TRBJ2-2; weak D call: TRBD1 (6 bases). V was trimmed by 5 bases and J by 1 base, leaving 17 bases between them. Germline V gene sequence: CDR1 SEHNR, CDR2 FQNEAQ (reference sequence). The CDR3 is made up of 17 amino acids.

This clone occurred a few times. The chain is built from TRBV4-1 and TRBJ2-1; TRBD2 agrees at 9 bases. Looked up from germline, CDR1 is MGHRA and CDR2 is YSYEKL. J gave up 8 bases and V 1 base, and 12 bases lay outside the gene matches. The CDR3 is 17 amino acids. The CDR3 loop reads CASSQVMKRGGVDEQFF. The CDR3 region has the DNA TGCGCCAGCAGCCAAGTAATGAAGCGCGGGGGGGTCGATGAGCAGTTCTTC.